A single sample gave rise to the 17 T cell receptor beta chains below, sequenced in a study of cytomegalovirus exposure and HLA in healthy donors (dated by TCRdb to about 2017). To prepare the library, the immunoSEQ multiplex PCR assay was applied. For the multiplex PCR, a mixture combining 60 forward primers for TCR Vbeta segments and 13 reverse primers for TCR Jbeta segments was used. TCRdb took this table from immuneACCESS and kept in-frame rearrangements with V and J called. Such tables lack part of the clones; where checked against another copy, unresolved V genes explain under half of the gap, and the rest is unexplained. Present in this sample are 85,000 to 100,000 clones, around 74% of which were seen just once. The ten largest make up more than 6% of the sample. Sequencing was carried out using PBMCs. The receptors originated from a man in his forties in good health and CMV-seropositive.

J is TRBJ2-7 and V is TRBV21-1; TRBD1, as called in the table, went unchecked against the DNA. TRBV21-1 is tagged as a pseudogene. This CDR3 is built from 16 residues. CDR3 sequence: CATSKNTGLIGYEQYF. The CDR3 nucleotides read TGTGCCACCTCAAAGAACACAGGGTTGATTGGGTACGAGCAGTACTTC.

The chain combines TRBV28 with TRBJ1-2; D is ambiguous. This CDR3 is built from 15 residues. V lost 4 bases, J lost 0 bases, and 12 bases lay in between. The germline CDR1 and CDR2 sequences are MDHEN and SYDVKM. The CDR3, as DNA: TGTGCCAGCAGTTCCTTACTGAATTCTAACTATGGCTACACCTTC. The encoded protein is CASSSLLNSNYGYTF.

The chain carries TRBV5-1 and TRBJ2-7; tentatively, D is TRBD1 (5 bases). Trimming stripped 2 bases from V and 1 base from J, with 10 bases between. Germline CDR1 reads SGHRS; CDR2 reads YFSETQ. This CDR3 contains 14 residues. CDR3 region: CASSFDSSSYEQYF. The CDR3 DNA follows: TGCGCCAGCAGCTTCGACAGTTCTTCCTACGAGCAGTACTTC.

The rearrangement uses TRBV5-1 and TRBJ2-7; D is ambiguous. This CDR3 spans 13 amino acids. Germline lookup yields CDR1 SGHRS and CDR2 YFSETQ. Deletions cut 4 bases from V and 0 bases from J, with 8 bases between. Here the CDR3 DNA reads TGCGCCAGCAGCCCCCCCAGCTCCTACGAGCAGTACTTC. Its protein product is CASSPPSSYEQYF.

This CDR3 reads CASSQVEQGNTEAFF. The CDR3 region has the DNA TGCGCCAGCAGCCAAGTCGAGCAGGGCAACACTGAAGCTTTCTTT. The gene calls are TRBV4-1 and TRBJ1-1; D perhaps matches TRBD1 (5 bases). CDR3 length equals 15 residues. Germline V gene lookup returns CDR1 MGHRA and CDR2 YSYEKL. Trimming took off 1 base at V and 2 bases at J, with 11 bases between the two ends.

The gene calls are TRBV9 and TRBJ2-3; 10 bases match TRBD2. CDR3 size: 15 residues. CDR1 is SGDLS and CDR2 is YYNGEE in the germline V gene. The V gene end was trimmed by 5 bases and the J gene end by 4 bases; junction bases not matched to a gene: 7. The CDR3 DNA reads as TGTGCCAGCAGTGGGGGACTAGCGCCTTCAGATACGCAGTATTTT. Translation: CASSGGLAPSDTQYF.

The J gene is TRBJ2-3, the V gene TRBV11-3; 7 positions agree with TRBD2. Germline V gene sequence: CDR1 SGHNT, CDR2 YENEEA. V shed 3 bases and J 3 bases; nucleotides not matched to a gene: 9. The CDR3 runs 16 residues. The CDR3 protein is CASSFGAREETDTQYF. The DNA for the CDR3 is TGTGCCAGCAGCTTTGGTGCCCGGGAGGAAACAGATACGCAGTATTTT. The whole variable domain, filled in from reference TRBV11-3 and TRBJ2-3, reads EAGVVQSPRYKIIEKKQPVAFWCNPISGHNTLYWYLQNLGQGPELLIRYENEEAVDDSQLPKDRFSAERLKGVDSTLKIQPAELGDSAVYLCASSFGAREETDTQYFGPGTRLTVL.

This clone was observed once. The CDR3 loop reads CASSNSNSYNEQFF. CDR3 nucleotide sequence: TGTGCCAGTAGTAACAGCAATTCCTACAATGAGCAGTTCTTC. The chain employs TRBV19 and TRBJ2-1; no definite D call. V lost 4 bases and J 1 base, leaving 8 bases between the germline ends. Germline CDR1 reads LNHDA; CDR2 reads SQIVND (reference sequence). The CDR3 covers 14 residues.

The rearrangement joins TRBV6-6 to TRBJ2-3; D uncertain. CDR1 is MNHNY and CDR2 is SVGAGI in the germline V gene (reference sequence). The CDR3 length is 14 residues. V lost 1 base to trimming and J lost 0 bases, with 5 bases between them. CDR3 loop: CASSYLASTDTQYF. CDR3 DNA sequence: TGTGCCAGCAGTTACTTGGCCAGCACAGATACGCAGTATTTT.

The chain joins TRBV6-5 to TRBJ2-1; a weak D match, TRBD2 (5 bases). Trimming took 2 bases from V and 9 from J, leaving 14 bases between them. Germline V gives CDR1 MNHEY, CDR2 SVGAGI. This CDR3 comprises 14 residues. CDR3 bases: TGTGCCAGCAGTTACCGGGAACTAGTGACTGAGCAGTTCTTC. It is translated as CASSYRELVTEQFF.

This CDR3 is CASSDRGLYEQYF. The CDR3 DNA is TGTGCCAGCAGCGACAGGGGCTTGTACGAGCAGTACTTC. The V and J genes are TRBV7-2 and TRBJ2-7; TRBD1 matches at 8 bases. The CDR3 has 13 residues. The V segment lost 5 bases and the J segment 4 bases; nucleotides outside the gene matches: 4. The germline gives CDR1 SGHTA, CDR2 FQGNSA.

The chain combines TRBV19 with TRBJ2-3, with 8 bases that match TRBD2. The junction had 3 bases not matched to a gene; V was cut back by 9 bases and J by 1 base. The germline gives CDR1 LNHDA, CDR2 SQIVND (reference sequence). The CDR3 is made up of 13 amino acids. The CDR3 protein is CASGLAGTDTQYF. The CDR3 coding sequence is TGTGCCAGCGGACTAGCAGGCACAGATACGCAGTATTTT.

The chain employs TRBV7-9 and TRBJ2-7, with a weak D call TRBD2 (5 bases). Trimming took off 2 bases at V and 2 bases at J, with 22 bases between the two ends. CDR1 and CDR2 (germline): SEHNR, FQNEAQ (reference sequence). This CDR3 comprises 18 residues. The chain's CDR3 is CASSLSGRRLPLPYEQYF. CDR3 nucleotides: TGTGCCAGCAGCTTATCAGGCCGGAGACTACCTTTACCCTACGAGCAGTACTTC.

CDR3 amino acids: CAIRVRTGANMNTEAFF. The CDR3 DNA reads TGTGCCATCAGAGTTCGGACAGGGGCCAACATGAACACTGAAGCTTTCTTT. V usage is TRBV10-3 and J usage is TRBJ1-1; TRBD1 matches at 9 bases. The germline CDR1 and CDR2 sequences are ENHRY and SYGVKD. The CDR3 is 17 residues long. V was pared by 6 bases and J by 0 bases, with 11 bases of the junction left unmatched.

V gene TRBV19 combines with J gene TRBJ2-2, with D perhaps TRBD2 (6 bases). The CDR3 length is 15 residues. Germline CDR1 and CDR2: LNHDA and SQIVND (reference sequence). V lost 7 bases to trimming and J lost 7 bases, with 19 bases between them. CDR3 DNA: TGTGCCAGTAAGCGGCTCGCGGGGCAAGGCGGGGAGCTGTTTTTT. It specifies CASKRLAGQGGELFF.

The table lists this clone with a count of one. This chain links TRBV5-4 with TRBJ2-7, with 9 bases that match TRBD2. V lost 0 bases to trimming and J lost 3 bases; unmatched junction nucleotides: 7. This CDR3 spans 16 amino acids. Per the germline V gene, CDR1 is SGHNT and CDR2 is YYREEE (reference sequence). In DNA form, the CDR3 reads TGTGCCAGCAGCTTGGGGGGGGCGGGAGGGGGCTACGAGCAGTACTTC. Protein product: CASSLGGAGGGYEQYF.

This chain connects TRBV18 to TRBJ2-3, with D perhaps matching TRBD1 (6 bases). Germline CDR1 KGHSH, CDR2 LQKENI. V was cut by 2 bases and J by 4 bases, with 19 bases left in between. The CDR3 is 17 amino acids. CDR3 amino acids: CASSPKWQGTGSDTQYF. DNA for the CDR3: TGTGCCAGCTCACCAAAATGGCAGGGGACGGGTTCAGATACGCAGTATTTT. The full variable domain, in which reference TRBV18 and TRBJ2-3 provide the parts outside the CDR3, is NAGVMQNPRHLVRRRGQEARLRCSPMKGHSHVYWYRQLPEEGLKFMVYLQKENIIDESGMPKERFSAEFPKEGPSILRIQQVVRGDSAAYFCASSPKWQGTGSDTQYFGPGTRLTVL.